Listed below are T cell receptor beta chains from one sample, sequenced in a study of blood T cell repertoires in COVID-19. Method: immunoSEQ multiplex PCR; TCRdb's copy keeps in-frame clones and lacks some. The sample yields approximately 110,000 clones, roughly 80% seen once. Sequencing was carried out using peripheral blood. The receptor source for this set is a woman aged 55-70 years with acute or convalescent COVID-19. Both conserved end residues are part of each CDR3. A D gene is named only where the DNA matches it firmly. Some rows mark clone size as missing; the rest say once, few, many or name a class of expanded clone.

>-|TRBJ1-1|TRBV19|-
CASLQIAGGRGNTEAFF
TGTGCCAGTCTACAGATAGCGGGGGGCAGGGGGAACACTGAAGCTTTCTTT
>-|TRBJ2-3|TRBV19|TRBD2
CASSIVSGSLDTQYF
TGTGCCAGTAGTATAGTTAGCGGGAGTTTGGATACGCAGTATTTT
>-|TRBJ2-3|TRBV6-1|-
CASSEEGNTDTQYF
TGTGCCAGCAGTGAAGAGGGGAACACAGATACGCAGTATTTT
>-|TRBJ2-7|TRBV6-2/TRBV6-3|TRBD1
CASSYSPGQAGEQYF
TGTGCCAGCAGTTACTCGCCGGGACAGGCGGGCGAGCAGTACTTC
>-|TRBJ1-3|TRBV28|TRBD1
CASRATGGISGNTIYF
TGTGCCAGCAGGGCAACAGGGGGCATATCTGGAAACACCATATATTTT
>-|TRBJ2-7|TRBV9|TRBD1
CASSAGQGIDEQYF
TGTGCCAGCAGCGCGGGACAGGGAATCGACGAGCAGTACTTC
>-|TRBJ2-3|TRBV24-1|-
CATSDEQLDTQYF
TGTGCCACCAGTGATGAACAGCTAGATACGCAGTATTTT
>medium-sized|TRBJ2-2|TRBV5-4|-
CASSSGTSGPMGELFF
TGTGCCAGCAGCTCCGGGACTTCGGGACCGATGGGGGAGCTGTTTTTT
>-|TRBJ2-7|TRBV18|-
CASSPKGGQPSSYEQYF
TGTGCCAGCTCACCAAAGGGCGGACAGCCGAGCTCCTACGAGCAGTACTTC
>-|TRBJ2-1|TRBV21-1|-
CASSPARRTTNNEQFF
TGTGCCAGCAGCCCGGCGAGAAGGACGACTAACAATGAGCAGTTCTTC
>-|TRBJ2-7|TRBV6-5|-
CASRYGGEQYF
TGTGCCAGCCGGTATGGCGGCGAGCAGTACTTC
>-|TRBJ1-5|TRBV18|-
CASSLSTPNSNQPQHF
TGTGCCAGCTCACTATCGACACCTAATAGCAATCAGCCCCAGCATTTT
>-|TRBJ2-3|TRBV10-1|-
CASSETPSPPTDTQYF
TGCGCCAGCAGTGAAACTCCGAGTCCCCCCACAGATACGCAGTATTTT
>once|TRBJ1-1|TRBV29-1|-
CSVDRDDTEAFF
TGCAGCGTTGACAGGGATGACACTGAAGCTTTCTTT
>-|TRBJ2-1|TRBV6-6|-
CASSRAGQFNQFF
TGTGCCAGCAGTCGGGCCGGACAGTTTAATCAGTTCTTC
>-|TRBJ2-2|TRBV24-1|TRBD2
CATSAVLGTSGRNTGELFF
TGTGCCACCAGTGCAGTTTTAGGGACTAGCGGGAGGAACACCGGGGAGCTGTTTTTT
>-|TRBJ1-3|TRBV2|TRBD1
CASRFRQGGNTIYF
TGTGCCAGCAGGTTCCGACAGGGAGGAAACACCATATATTTT
>-|TRBJ2-7|TRBV3-1/TRBV3-2|TRBD2
CASSLQRDSYEQYF
TGTGCCAGCAGCCTTCAGCGGGACTCCTACGAGCAGTACTTC
>-|TRBJ1-2|TRBV29-1|-
CSVPDTGPRYGYTF
TGCAGCGTTCCCGATACAGGACCGCGTTATGGCTACACCTTC
>-|TRBJ1-2|TRBV5-1|-
CASSSAPRQGGAFLF
TGCGCCAGCAGCTCAGCCCCGCGGCAGGGAGGCGCCTTCTTATTC
>-|TRBJ2-3|TRBV29-1|TRBD2
CSVEGGRGADTQYF
TGCAGCGTTGAAGGCGGGAGGGGGGCAGATACGCAGTATTTT
>-|TRBJ1-2|TRBV28|TRBD1
CASSPRPWGTGKKGYTF
TGTGCCAGCAGCCCAAGACCTTGGGGGACAGGGAAGAAAGGCTACACCTTC
>-|TRBJ1-1|TRBV20-1|-
CSANVGPF
TGCAGTGCTAATGTGGGGCCCTTT
>-|TRBJ1-5|TRBV18|TRBD1
CASRQGPNQPQHF
TGTGCCAGTAGACAGGGTCCCAATCAGCCCCAGCATTTT
>-|TRBJ1-5|TRBV12-3/TRBV12-4|-
CASSLNQPQHF
TGTGCCAGCAGCTTGAATCAGCCCCAGCATTTT
>-|TRBJ2-5|TRBV30|-
CAWNRVRQETQYF
TGTGCCTGGAACAGGGTTAGGCAAGAGACCCAGTACTTC
>-|TRBJ1-6|TRBV23-1|-
CATPRDPHGSPLHF
TGCGCCACCCCGAGGGATCCGCATGGTTCACCCCTCCACTTT
>once|TRBJ2-1|TRBV10-3|TRBD1
CAISDRQGNEQFF
TGTGCCATCAGTGATAGACAGGGGAATGAGCAGTTCTTC
>-|TRBJ1-4|TRBV28|-
CASSIGGKNEKLFF
TGTGCCAGCAGTATCGGAGGGAAGAATGAAAAACTGTTTTTT
>-|TRBJ2-7|TRBV6-5|TRBD1
CASSYSRQGAVYEQYF
TGTGCCAGCAGTTACTCGAGGCAGGGGGCAGTGTACGAGCAGTACTTC
>-|TRBJ1-6|TRBV6-5|-
CASSQYNSPLHF
TGTGCCAGCAGTCAGTATAATTCACCCCTCCACTTT
>-|TRBJ1-1|TRBV11-2|-
CASSLDFARVATEAFF
TGTGCCAGCAGCTTAGATTTCGCCAGGGTGGCCACTGAAGCTTTCTTT
>-|TRBJ2-1|TRBV12-2|-
CASRLGTRGALAGVDYNEQFF
TGTGCAAGTCGCTTAGGCACACGTGGGGCCCTAGCGGGAGTTGACTACAATGAGCAGTTCTTC
>-|TRBJ1-4|TRBV24-1|-
CATSTGTSQKLFF
TGTGCCACCAGTACAGGGACGTCGCAAAAACTGTTTTTT
>once|TRBJ1-6|TRBV9|TRBD1
CASSNRDRSSPLHF
TGTGCCAGCAGCAACCGGGACAGGTCTTCACCCCTCCACTTT
>-|TRBJ2-7|TRBV27|-
CASSFTVPPYEQYF
TGTGCCAGCAGTTTCACAGTGCCACCCTACGAGCAGTACTTC
>-|TRBJ2-7|TRBV19|TRBD1
CASSISRGQPYEQYF
TGTGCCAGTAGTATTAGTCGGGGACAGCCGTACGAGCAGTACTTC
>-|TRBJ2-7|TRBV6-6|TRBD2
CASQRLAGTYEQYF
TGTGCCAGCCAGCGGCTAGCGGGCACCTACGAGCAGTACTTC
>-|TRBJ1-2|TRBV4-3|TRBD1
CASSQDRTGQGGGYGYTF
TGCGCCAGCAGCCAAGATCGAACGGGACAGGGAGGTGGCTATGGCTACACCTTC